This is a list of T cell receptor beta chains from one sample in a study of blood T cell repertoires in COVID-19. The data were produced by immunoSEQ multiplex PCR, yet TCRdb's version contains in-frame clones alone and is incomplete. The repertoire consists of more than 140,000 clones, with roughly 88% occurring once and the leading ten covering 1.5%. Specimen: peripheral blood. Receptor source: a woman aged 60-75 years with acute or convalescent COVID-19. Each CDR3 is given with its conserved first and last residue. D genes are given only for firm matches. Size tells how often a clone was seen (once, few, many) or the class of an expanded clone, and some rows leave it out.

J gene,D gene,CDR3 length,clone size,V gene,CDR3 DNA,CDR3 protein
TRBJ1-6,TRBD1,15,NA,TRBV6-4,TGTGCCAGCAGTACACGGGACAGATTTTATTCACCCCTCCACTTT,CASSTRDRFYSPLHF
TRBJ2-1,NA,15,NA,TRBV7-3,TGTGCCAGCAGCTTTCAGTCGGGGGAATACAATGAGCAGTTCTTC,CASSFQSGEYNEQFF
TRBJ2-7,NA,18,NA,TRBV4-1,TGCGCCAGCAGCCAAGAGGCCCGGGGGACAGAGCGTACCTACGAGCAGTACTTC,CASSQEARGTERTYEQYF
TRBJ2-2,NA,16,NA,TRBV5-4,TGTGCCAGCAGCTTGGGGAGAAACGGTCCCACCGGGGAGCTGTTTTTT,CASSLGRNGPTGELFF
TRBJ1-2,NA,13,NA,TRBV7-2,TGTGCCAGCAGCTTAGCGGGCCGCGAGGGCTACACCTTC,CASSLAGREGYTF
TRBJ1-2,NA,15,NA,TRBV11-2,TGTGCCAGCAGCCAGGGAGGGCGGTTTATATATGGCTACACCTTC,CASSQGGRFIYGYTF
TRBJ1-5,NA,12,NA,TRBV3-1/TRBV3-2,TGTGCCAACGGCGGACCGGGGTTGCCCCAGCATTTT,CANGGPGLPQHF
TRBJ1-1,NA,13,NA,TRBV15,TGTGCCACCAGCAACGAACGGGGAACTGAAGCTTTCTTT,CATSNERGTEAFF
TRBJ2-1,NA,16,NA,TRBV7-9,TGTGCCAGCAGTTCACAGGTTACTGGCTCCTACAATGAGCAGTTCTTC,CASSSQVTGSYNEQFF
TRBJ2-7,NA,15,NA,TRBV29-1,TGCAGCGTTACTCAGCCAGCCCAGGGCGGGGACGAGCAGTACTTC,CSVTQPAQGGDEQYF
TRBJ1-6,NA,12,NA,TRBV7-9,TGTGCCAGCAGCTTCTTGAATTCACCCCTCCACTTT,CASSFLNSPLHF
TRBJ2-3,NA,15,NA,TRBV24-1,TGTGCCACCAGTGATCGCACGGGAGGCACAGATACGCAGTATTTT,CATSDRTGGTDTQYF
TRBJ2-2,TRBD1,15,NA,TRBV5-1,TGCGCCAGCAGCCCCGGGACAGGGGGAGACGGGGAGCTGTTTTTT,CASSPGTGGDGELFF
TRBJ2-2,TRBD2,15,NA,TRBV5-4,TGTGCCAGCAGCTTGACTAGCGGGGTTATCGGGGAGCTGTTTTTT,CASSLTSGVIGELFF
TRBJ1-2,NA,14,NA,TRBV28,TGTGCCAGCAGTTTGGTACAAACTAACTATGGCTACACCTTC,CASSLVQTNYGYTF
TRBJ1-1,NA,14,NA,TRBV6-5,TGTGCCAGCCAGGGGCCATCCTTAAACACTGAAGCTTTCTTT,CASQGPSLNTEAFF
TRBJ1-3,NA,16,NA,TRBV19,TGTGCCAGTAGTCGCCTGCCCGCCCCGGGTGGAAACACCATATATTTT,CASSRLPAPGGNTIYF
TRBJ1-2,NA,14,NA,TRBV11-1,TGTGCCAGCAGCCTCAGCGGGGCCGCCGGGGGCTACACCTTC,CASSLSGAAGGYTF
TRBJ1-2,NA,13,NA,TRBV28,TGTGCCAGCCTCGCAGGGGCGAAAGGAGGCTACACCTTC,CASLAGAKGGYTF
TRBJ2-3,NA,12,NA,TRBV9,TGTGCCAGCAGCGTAGTCTTAGATACGCAGTATTTT,CASSVVLDTQYF
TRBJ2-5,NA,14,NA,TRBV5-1,TGCGCCAGCAGCTTGGGGGCGGGGCTGGAGACCCAGTACTTC,CASSLGAGLETQYF
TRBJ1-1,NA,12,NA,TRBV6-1,TGTGCCAGCAGTGAAATCCGGGTTGAAGCTTTCTTT,CASSEIRVEAFF
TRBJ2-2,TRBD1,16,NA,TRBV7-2,TGTGCCAGCAGCGCCTCTACAGGGGGCGCTGCTCGGGAGCTGTTTTTT,CASSASTGGAARELFF
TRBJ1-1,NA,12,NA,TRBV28,TGTGCCAGCATCAGCACAGGGAACCAAGCTTTCTTT,CASISTGNQAFF
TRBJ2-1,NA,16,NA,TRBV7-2,TGTGCCAGCAGCGTTCGTTTGGGGGCCGGTCCAAATGAGCAGTTCTTC,CASSVRLGAGPNEQFF
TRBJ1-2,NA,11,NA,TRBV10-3,TGTGCCATCCAGGGAACCTCTGGCTACACCTTC,CAIQGTSGYTF
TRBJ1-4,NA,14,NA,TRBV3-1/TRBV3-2,TGTGCCAGCAGCCAATATAGCCAGGGTGAAAAACTGTTTTTT,CASSQYSQGEKLFF
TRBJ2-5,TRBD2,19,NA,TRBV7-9,TGTGCCAGCAGCTTAGGGACCGGGACTAGCGGGGGGTCACGGGAGACCCAGTACTTC,CASSLGTGTSGGSRETQYF
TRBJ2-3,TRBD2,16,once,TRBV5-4,TGTGCCAGCAGCCCGGGACTAGCGGGGACGGCAGATACGCAGTATTTT,CASSPGLAGTADTQYF
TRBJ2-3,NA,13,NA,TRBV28,TGTGCCAGCTCAGGGGATGGCACAGATACGCAGTATTTT,CASSGDGTDTQYF
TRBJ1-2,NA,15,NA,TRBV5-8,TGTGCCAGCAGCTTGGTGCAGGGTGGGTTTGCGGGCTACACCTTC,CASSLVQGGFAGYTF
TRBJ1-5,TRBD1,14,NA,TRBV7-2,TGTGCCAGCAGCTGGCGACAGGGTCATCAGCCCCAGCATTTT,CASSWRQGHQPQHF
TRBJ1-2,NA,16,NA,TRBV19,TGTGCCAGTTCCGTGCACGTTTCCTCAACGCGGGGTGGCTACACCTTC,CASSVHVSSTRGGYTF
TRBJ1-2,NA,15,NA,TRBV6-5,TGTGCCAGCAGTTACACAGTGCGCGCTAACTATGGCTACACCTTC,CASSYTVRANYGYTF
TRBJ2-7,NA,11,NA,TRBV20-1,TGCAGTGCTAGGCGGATCTACGAGCAGTACTTC,CSARRIYEQYF
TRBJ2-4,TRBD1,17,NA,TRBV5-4,TGTGCCAGCAGTTCGGACAGGGGAGGCTTGGCCAAAAACATTCAGTACTTC,CASSSDRGGLAKNIQYF
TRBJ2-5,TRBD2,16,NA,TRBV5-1,TGCGCCAGCAGTCCATCCCGGGGGGTATCGGGAGAGACCCAGTACTTC,CASSPSRGVSGETQYF
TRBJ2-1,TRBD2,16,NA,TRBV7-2,TGTGCCAGCAGCCTGACTAGCGGTGCCTCCTACAATGAGCAGTTCTTC,CASSLTSGASYNEQFF
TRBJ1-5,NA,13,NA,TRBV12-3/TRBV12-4,TGTGCCAGCAGTTTACAGGCCAATCAGCCCCAGCATTTT,CASSLQANQPQHF
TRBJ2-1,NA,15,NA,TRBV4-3,TGCGCCAGCAGCCAAGATGTAACAGGGTGGGCTGAGCAGTTCTTC,CASSQDVTGWAEQFF
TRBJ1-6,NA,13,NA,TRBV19,TGTGCCAGTAGTATTTCCTCGGATTCACCCCTCCACTTT,CASSISSDSPLHF
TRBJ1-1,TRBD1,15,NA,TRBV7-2,TGTGCCAGCAGCCCACAGGGGGCAAGGAACACTGAAGCTTTCTTT,CASSPQGARNTEAFF
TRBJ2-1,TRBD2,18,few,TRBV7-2,TGTGCCAGCAGCTCGATCCGAGCAAGCGGGGGGAACTACAATGAGCAGTTCTTC,CASSSIRASGGNYNEQFF
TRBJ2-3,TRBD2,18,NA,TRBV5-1,TGCGCCAGCAGCTTGGCGGTCGCTAGCGGGGGGGATACAGATACGCAGTATTTT,CASSLAVASGGDTDTQYF
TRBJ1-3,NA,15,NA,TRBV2,TGTGCCAGCAGTGTAAACAGGGCGTCTGGAAACACCATATATTTT,CASSVNRASGNTIYF
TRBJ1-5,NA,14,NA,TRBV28,TGTGCCAGCACCGGAGGAGGAACCCCTCAGCCCCAGCATTTT,CASTGGGTPQPQHF
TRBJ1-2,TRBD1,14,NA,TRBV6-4,TGTGCCAGCAGTGAAGGGGGCGGGATAGGAGGCTACACCTTC,CASSEGGGIGGYTF
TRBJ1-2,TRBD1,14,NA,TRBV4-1,TGCGCCAGCAGCCCACCTACAGGGGGCAATGGCTACACCTTC,CASSPPTGGNGYTF
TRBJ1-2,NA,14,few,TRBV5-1,TGCGCCAGCAGCTTGCTAGGGGCTAACTATGGCTACACCTTC,CASSLLGANYGYTF
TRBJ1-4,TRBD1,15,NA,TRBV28,TGTGCCAGCAGGTCACCGGGACAGGGCGTCGAAAAACTGTTTTTT,CASRSPGQGVEKLFF
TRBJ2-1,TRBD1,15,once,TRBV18,TGTGCCAGCGCACGCTCCGCGCAGGGGGTGAATGAGCAGTTCTTC,CASARSAQGVNEQFF
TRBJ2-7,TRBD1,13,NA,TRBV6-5,TGTGCCAGCAGTCAACAGGGGGTTGACGAGCAGTACTTC,CASSQQGVDEQYF